These T cell receptor beta chains were read from a single sample in a study of cytomegalovirus exposure and HLA in healthy donors. TCRdb's copy holds only in-frame clones and misses some; the assay was immunoSEQ multiplex PCR. Of more than 140,000 clones listed, approximately 80% are singletons. The specimen sequenced was PBMCs. The receptors shown here come from a young man in good health and CMV-seropositive. Each CDR3 is given with its conserved first and last residue. A D gene is named only where the DNA matches it firmly. Expanded clones are given a class, and other clones once, few, many or no size at all.

TRBD1	-	TRBV4-1	TRBJ2-3	CASSPDRTSDTQYF	TGCGCCAGCAGCCCGGACAGGACTTCAGATACGCAGTATTTT
-	-	TRBV28	TRBJ2-5	CASKRGGTGETQYF	TGTGCCAGCAAGAGGGGGGGTACAGGAGAGACCCAGTACTTC
-	-	TRBV7-2	TRBJ1-6	CASSLDRLTLSSYNSPLHF	TGTGCCAGCAGCTTAGATCGACTAACCTTGAGCTCCTATAATTCACCCCTCCACTTT
-	-	TRBV19	TRBJ2-7	CATLQGTEQYF	TGTGCCACCCTCCAGGGAACCGAGCAGTACTTC
TRBD1	-	TRBV7-8	TRBJ2-7	CASSTTRQGNYEQYF	TGTGCCAGCAGCACAACGAGACAGGGGAACTACGAGCAGTACTTC
-	-	TRBV25-1	TRBJ1-1	CASSESAGRYAEAFF	TGTGCCAGCAGTGAATCGGCAGGAAGGTATGCTGAAGCTTTCTTT
TRBD1	-	TRBV6-6	TRBJ2-7	CASRDREISYEQYF	TGTGCCAGCAGAGACAGGGAAATTTCCTACGAGCAGTACTTC
TRBD1	-	TRBV29-1	TRBJ1-2	CSVEPQGVHYGYTF	TGCAGCGTTGAACCACAGGGGGTTCACTATGGCTACACCTTC
TRBD2	-	TRBV15	TRBJ2-3	CATRGTSAGTDTQYF	TGTGCCACCAGAGGGACTAGCGCCGGCACAGATACGCAGTATTTT
-	-	TRBV6-6	TRBJ1-3	CASSSVNTIYF	TGTGCCAGCAGTTCGGTGAACACCATATATTTT
-	few	TRBV6-5	TRBJ2-2	CASRSTGAGTGELFF	TGTGCCAGCAGATCTACAGGAGCCGGCACCGGGGAGCTGTTTTTT
TRBD1	few	TRBV12-5	TRBJ2-7	CASGPGTAYEQYF	TGTGCTAGTGGCCCCGGGACAGCCTACGAGCAGTACTTC
-	-	TRBV5-1	TRBJ1-1	CASSSREISTEAFF	TGCGCCAGCAGCTCGAGGGAGATCTCCACTGAAGCTTTCTTT
TRBD1	-	TRBV18	TRBJ1-2	CASSPSQGADGYTF	TGTGCCAGCTCACCAAGCCAGGGGGCAGATGGCTACACCTTC
-	many	TRBV18	TRBJ1-4	CASSLQQDEKLFF	TGTGCCAGCTCACTGCAGCAGGATGAAAAACTGTTTTTT
-	few	TRBV2	TRBJ2-7	CAMNPGGRYEQYF	TGTGCCATGAACCCCGGGGGGCGGTACGAGCAGTACTTC
-	once	TRBV7-9	TRBJ1-2	CSSSSRVGYTF	TGTTCCAGCAGCAGCAGGGTTGGCTACACCTTC
TRBD2	few	TRBV15	TRBJ2-1	CATSSTPSGYNEQFF	TGTGCCACCAGCAGCACGCCTAGCGGATACAATGAGCAGTTCTTC
TRBD1	-	TRBV6-5	TRBJ1-6	CASRLGQAHSPLHF	TGTGCCAGCAGATTGGGACAGGCCCATTCACCCCTCCACTTT
-	-	TRBV20-1	TRBJ1-4	CSGRGNEKLFF	TGCAGTGGGAGGGGAAATGAAAAACTGTTTTTT
-	-	TRBV10-2	TRBJ1-5	CASSQAPNQPQHF	TGCGCCAGCAGTCAGGCGCCCAATCAGCCCCAGCATTTT
TRBD2	-	TRBV19	TRBJ2-7	CASSALAGGPYEQYF	TGTGCCAGTAGTGCACTAGCGGGAGGCCCCTACGAGCAGTACTTC
TRBD1	-	TRBV7-9	TRBJ2-6	CASSQDRGSGANVLTF	TGTGCCAGCAGCCAGGACAGGGGTTCAGGGGCCAACGTCCTGACTTTC
TRBD2	-	TRBV19	TRBJ2-2	CASLAGALNTGELFF	TGTGCCAGTTTAGCGGGAGCTTTGAACACCGGGGAGCTGTTTTTT
TRBD1	-	TRBV28	TRBJ1-2	CASGRPGQGAHSYGYTF	TGTGCCAGCGGGAGACCGGGACAGGGGGCCCATAGCTATGGCTACACCTTC
-	-	TRBV30	TRBJ2-5	CAWSGHPLGGETQYF	TGTGCCTGGAGTGGTCATCCCCTGGGCGGGGAGACCCAGTACTTC
-	-	TRBV7-8	TRBJ2-3	CASSLTGTTDTQYF	TGTGCCAGCAGCTTAACAGGGACCACAGATACGCAGTATTTT